The clone carrying this T cell receptor (beta chain) was counted a few times. These data belong to a study of human T cells and chemical hapten exposure. Unique molecular identifiers were attached to individual cDNA molecules during library preparation. TCRdb re-called the reads with MiXCR, one entry per CDR3 protein. The repertoire holds 100,000 to 150,000 distinct CDR3 sequences, with around 8.5% as singletons. Someone pulled total RNA out of unfractionated whole blood. The sequenced material came from whole blood. The TCR originated in a human donor in good health. Some clones in this sample may be carry-over from other donors' samples.

The CDR3 here is CASSQLRQFSYEQYF. The CDR3 DNA sequence: TGTGCCAGCAGCCAGCTAAGGCAATTCTCCTACGAGCAGTACTTC. The chain has TRBV3-1 and TRBJ2-7; D ambiguous. The CDR3 is made up of 15 amino acids. The V gene lost 3 bases and the J gene lost 0 bases, with 12 bases spanning the gap. Germline-derived CDR1 and CDR2 are LGHDT and YNNKEL (reference sequence).